A selection of T cell receptor beta chains follows, all from one sample in a study of CD8+CD57+ T cells in acquired aplastic anemia. In TCRdb, the reads were re-called with MiXCR into one record per CDR3 protein. In the table there are around 190,000 distinct CDR3 sequences, roughly 50% of which are singletons. The sequencing sample was made of sorted CD4+, CD8+, or CD8+CD57+ T cells (not recorded which) from PBMCs. These receptors all come from a human donor with aplastic anemia. Each CDR3 is given with its conserved first and last residue. A D gene is named only where the DNA matches it firmly. Clone size is shown for a subset of rows, as once, few, many or a class of expanded clone.

J,length,D,V,size,DNA,CDR3
TRBJ2-3,16,NA,TRBV10-1,NA,TGCGCCAGCAGTGAGTCGCGGCAGGGAAACACAGATACGCAGTATTTT,CASSESRQGNTDTQYF
TRBJ2-6,17,NA,TRBV4-2,NA,TGTGCCAGCAGCCAAGGAAAGTACGGCTCTGGGGCCAACGTCCTGACTTTC,CASSQGKYGSGANVLTF
TRBJ1-2,14,TRBD1,TRBV5-1,many,TGCGCCAGCAGCTCCGGGACAGGGGCGCATGGCTACACCTTC,CASSSGTGAHGYTF
TRBJ1-2,17,NA,TRBV15,NA,TGTGCCACCAGCAGAAGAACCGGGACGGCTGCTAACTATGGCTACACCTTC,CATSRRTGTAANYGYTF
TRBJ1-1,14,TRBD1,TRBV29-1,NA,TGCAGCGTTACCCGGGGGACAGGGAGGACTGAAGCTTTCTTT,CSVTRGTGRTEAFF
TRBJ2-1,15,TRBD2,TRBV24-1,NA,TGTGCCGCCAGTGATATTAGCGGGGGAGGGGATACGCAGTTCTTC,CAASDISGGGDTQFF
TRBJ1-2,10,NA,TRBV24-1,NA,TGTGCCACCAGTTCCTATGGCTACACCTTC,CATSSYGYTF
TRBJ2-3,11,NA,TRBV24-1,NA,TGTGCCGAGGGCGGCACAGATACGCAGTATTTT,CAEGGTDTQYF
TRBJ1-1,14,NA,TRBV19,NA,TGTGCCAGTAGTATAGTTACAGTGAACACTGAAGCTTTCTTT,CASSIVTVNTEAFF
TRBJ2-5,13,NA,TRBV11-2,NA,TGTGCCAGCAGCTTAGGTTGGGGAGAGACCCAGTACTTC,CASSLGWGETQYF
TRBJ2-1,16,TRBD1,TRBV27,NA,TGTGCCAGCAGTTTATATCCGGGACAGGCATACAATGAGCAGTTCTTC,CASSLYPGQAYNEQFF
TRBJ1-5,17,NA,TRBV11-2,NA,TGTGCCAGCAGCCCTAGCAGGTTACAGGGCGGCAATCAGCCCCAGCATTTT,CASSPSRLQGGNQPQHF
TRBJ1-6,14,TRBD1,TRBV5-1,few,TGCGCCAGCAGCGAGGGGACAGACGGTTCACCCCTCCACTTT,CASSEGTDGSPLHF
TRBJ1-6,16,NA,TRBV5-1,many,TGCGCCAGCAGCTTGGGACAGGACTCCTATAATTCACCCCTCCACTTT,CASSLGQDSYNSPLHF
TRBJ2-2,15,NA,TRBV9,many,TGTGCCAGCAGCGTAGACCAGGGGAACACCGGGGAGCTGTTTTTT,CASSVDQGNTGELFF
TRBJ1-2,14,NA,TRBV12-3/TRBV12-4,NA,TGTGCCAGCAGTTTAACGGGGAGGGACTATGGCTACACCTTC,CASSLTGRDYGYTF
TRBJ1-2,15,NA,TRBV10-3,once,TGTGCCATCAGTGAGTACGGGGAAAACAGAGATGGCTACACCTTC,CAISEYGENRDGYTF
TRBJ1-6,15,TRBD1,TRBV6-2/TRBV6-3,many,TGTGCCAGCAGCGTTGACAGGGGTCGTAATTCACCCCTCCACTTT,CASSVDRGRNSPLHF
TRBJ1-2,19,NA,TRBV18,NA,TGTGCCAGCTCACGCGGGGCAGGGACCCTGGGAGGAGCTAACTATGGCTACACCTTC,CASSRGAGTLGGANYGYTF
TRBJ1-6,15,TRBD1,TRBV5-4,NA,TGTGCCAGCAGCTCGCCGGGACAGGGTTGGTCACCCCTCCACTTT,CASSSPGQGWSPLHF
TRBJ1-2,15,NA,TRBV2,NA,TGTGCCAGCAGTCCGACCGTAATTCTTAACTATGGCTACACCTTC,CASSPTVILNYGYTF
TRBJ2-7,12,NA,TRBV10-3,NA,TGTGCCGGGGGTCGAGCCGGCGACGAGCAGTACTTC,CAGGRAGDEQYF
TRBJ1-2,12,NA,TRBV18,few,TGTGCCAGCTCAGAGCAGAAGTATGGCTACACCTTC,CASSEQKYGYTF
TRBJ1-6,17,NA,TRBV20-1,NA,TGCAGTGCTAGATCGGGGGGCCTCAGCTCCTATAATTCACCCCTCCACTTT,CSARSGGLSSYNSPLHF
TRBJ2-5,15,NA,TRBV15,NA,TGTGCCACCAGCAGTGAAGGGGTACTACAAGAGACCCAGTACTTC,CATSSEGVLQETQYF
TRBJ2-5,17,TRBD1,TRBV19,many,TGTGCCAGTAGCCCTCGACAAGGGACAGGGCAGGAGGAGACCCAGTACTTC,CASSPRQGTGQEETQYF
TRBJ2-7,14,TRBD2,TRBV2,NA,TGTGCCAGCAGTCTTGGTAGCGGGGGCTACGAGCAGTACTTC,CASSLGSGGYEQYF
TRBJ2-2,14,TRBD1,TRBV2,many,TGTGCCACAGGACAGGGGGCGACCACCGGGGAGCTGTTTTTT,CATGQGATTGELFF
TRBJ2-3,15,NA,TRBV20-1,NA,TGCAGTCCCTCGACCAGGACATGGTATACAGATACGCAGTATTTT,CSPSTRTWYTDTQYF
TRBJ1-1,13,TRBD1,TRBV29-1,NA,TGCAGCGTTGGACAGGGAGGAGGGTCGGGAGCTTTCTTT,CSVGQGGGSGAFF
TRBJ2-7,16,TRBD2,TRBV6-1,few,TGTGCCAGCAGTGAAGACGTGGGAGGCGGGGGTTACGAGCAGTACTTC,CASSEDVGGGGYEQYF
TRBJ2-7,11,TRBD1,TRBV29-1,NA,TGCAGCGGAAGGGCAGGGGGCGAGCAGTACTTC,CSGRAGGEQYF
TRBJ2-7,15,TRBD2,TRBV6-6,many,TGTGCCAGCAGTTACTCGGCGGGGGGCCCCTACGAGCAGTACTTC,CASSYSAGGPYEQYF
TRBJ2-1,15,NA,TRBV5-1,NA,TGCGCCAGCAGCTTGGAGGGGGGCCACTACAATGAGCAGTTCTTC,CASSLEGGHYNEQFF
TRBJ2-2,13,TRBD2,TRBV15,few,TGTGCCACCAGCCGCGGGGGGGCCGGGGAGCTGTTTTTT,CATSRGGAGELFF
TRBJ2-5,15,NA,TRBV10-3,NA,TGTGCCATCAGTGTAGTAACAGGGAGGCAGGAGACCCAGTACTTC,CAISVVTGRQETQYF
TRBJ1-1,17,TRBD1,TRBV9,many,TGTGCCAGCAGCGTAGGGGCAGGGGGCCGTATGAACACTGAAGCTTTCTTT,CASSVGAGGRMNTEAFF
TRBJ1-2,14,NA,TRBV19,NA,TGTGCCAGTAGGTCCGGGATGGAAAGTGGTGGCTACACCTTC,CASRSGMESGGYTF